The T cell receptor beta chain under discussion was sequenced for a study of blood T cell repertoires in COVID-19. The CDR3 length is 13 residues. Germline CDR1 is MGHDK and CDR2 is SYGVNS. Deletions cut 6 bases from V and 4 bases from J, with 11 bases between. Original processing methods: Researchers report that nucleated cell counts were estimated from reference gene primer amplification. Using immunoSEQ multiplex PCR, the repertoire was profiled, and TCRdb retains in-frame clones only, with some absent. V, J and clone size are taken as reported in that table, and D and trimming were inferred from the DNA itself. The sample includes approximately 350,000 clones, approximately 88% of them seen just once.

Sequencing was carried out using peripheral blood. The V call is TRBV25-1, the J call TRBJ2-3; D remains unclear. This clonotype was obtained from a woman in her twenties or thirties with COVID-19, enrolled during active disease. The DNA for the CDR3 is TGTGCCAGCAGAGTCAGTACATCAGATACGCAGTATTTT. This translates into CASRVSTSDTQYF.